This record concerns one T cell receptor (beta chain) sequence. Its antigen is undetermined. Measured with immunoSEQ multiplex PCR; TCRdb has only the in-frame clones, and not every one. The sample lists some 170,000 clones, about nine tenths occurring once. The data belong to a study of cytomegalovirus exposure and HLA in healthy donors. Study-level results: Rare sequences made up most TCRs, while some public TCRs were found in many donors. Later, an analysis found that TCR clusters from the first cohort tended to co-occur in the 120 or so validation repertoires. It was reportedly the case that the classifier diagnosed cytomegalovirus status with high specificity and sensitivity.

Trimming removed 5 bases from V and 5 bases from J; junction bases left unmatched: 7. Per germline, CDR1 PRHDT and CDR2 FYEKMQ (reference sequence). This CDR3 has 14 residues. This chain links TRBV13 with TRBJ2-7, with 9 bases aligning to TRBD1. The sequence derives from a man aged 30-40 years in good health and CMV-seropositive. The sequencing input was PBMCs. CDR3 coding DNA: TGTGCCAGCAGCGCAGGGACAGGGATGCACGAGCAGTACTTC. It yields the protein CASSAGTGMHEQYF. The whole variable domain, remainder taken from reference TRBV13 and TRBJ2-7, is AAGVIQSPRHLIKEKRETATLKCYPIPRHDTVYWYQQGPGQDPQFLISFYEKMQSDKGSIPDRFSAQQFSDYHSELNMSSLELGDSALYFCASSAGTGMHEQYFGPGTRLTVT.